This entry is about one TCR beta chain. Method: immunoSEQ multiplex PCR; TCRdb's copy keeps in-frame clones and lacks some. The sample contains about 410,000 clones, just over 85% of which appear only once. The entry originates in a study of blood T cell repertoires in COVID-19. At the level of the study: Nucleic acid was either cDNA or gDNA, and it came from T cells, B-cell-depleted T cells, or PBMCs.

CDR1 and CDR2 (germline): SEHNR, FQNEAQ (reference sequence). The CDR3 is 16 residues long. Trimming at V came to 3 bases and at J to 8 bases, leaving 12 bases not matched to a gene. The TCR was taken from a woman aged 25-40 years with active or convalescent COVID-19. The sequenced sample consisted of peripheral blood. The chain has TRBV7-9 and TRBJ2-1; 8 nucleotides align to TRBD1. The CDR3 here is CASSLGTGSTGDEQFF. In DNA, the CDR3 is TGTGCCAGCAGCTTGGGGACAGGTTCTACGGGAGATGAGCAGTTCTTC.